This T cell receptor beta chain was observed in a study of OX40 agonist ivuxolimab in advanced cancers. Study-wide results and limits: CD8+ T cells were the subset that, on average, had more expanded clones than CD4+. Normalized expansion of T-cell clones was also low for some nonresponders.

The method was immunoSEQ multiplex PCR; TCRdb's version includes in-frame clones alone and lacks a portion of them. The sample shows roughly 70,000 clones, about 87% of them seen only once. CDR3 size: 14 residues. The germline V gene encodes CDR1 SNHLY and CDR2 FYNNEI. V was clipped by 6 bases and J by 6 bases, with 18 bases between them. Concerning this clone itself: Its antigen remains unknown.

The TCR comes from an adult with an advanced solid tumor such as melanoma, head and neck, liver or kidney cancer. Source: CD4+ or CD8+ T cells sorted from blood, taken in a trial of the OX40 agonist ivuxolimab. The rearrangement joins TRBV2 to TRBJ2-7, with D possibly being TRBD1 (6 bases). Written as DNA, the CDR3 is TGTGCCAGCAGGGGGGCAATCAGGGAATCCGAGCAGTACTTC. This encodes CASRGAIRESEQYF.